This T cell receptor beta chain was found in a study of cytomegalovirus exposure and HLA in healthy donors. Regarding the study as a whole: In vitro data verified a few CMV-associated chains as specific for CMV antigens. The dataset shows that most TCR sequences were rare, while some public TCRs occurred in many donors.

As regards this clone: Its target is unknown. At one boundary the junction diverges from the germline segment, which might be a read error.

Germline CDR1 MNHEY, CDR2 SVGAGI. CDR3 size: 11 residues. Here immunoSEQ multiplex PCR was the method, and the copy in TCRdb shows in-frame clones only, minus some. Of hundreds of thousands of clones in the sample, 87% are singletons; the top ten hold roughly 2%. This TCR came from a woman younger than 35 in good health and CMV-seropositive. The chain uses TRBV6-5 and TRBJ2-1, with 8 bases that match TRBD2. Sequencing used PBMCs. The CDR3 coding sequence is TGTGCCAGCAACAACGGACTAGCCACGATCTTC. Translated: CASNNGLATIF.